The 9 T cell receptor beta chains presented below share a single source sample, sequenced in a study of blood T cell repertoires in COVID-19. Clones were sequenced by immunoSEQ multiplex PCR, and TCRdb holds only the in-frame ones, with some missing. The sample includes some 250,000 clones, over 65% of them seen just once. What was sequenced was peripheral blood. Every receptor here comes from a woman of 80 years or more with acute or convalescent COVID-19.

The chain's CDR3 is CSVGFGGGETQYF. The CDR3 nucleotides read TGCAGCGTTGGTTTCGGGGGGGGAGAGACCCAGTACTTC. The chain couples TRBV29-1 to TRBJ2-5; TRBD2 aligns across 8 bases. With V trimmed by 4 bases and J by 4 bases, 5 bases remained unmatched. This CDR3 spans 13 amino acids. CDR1 and CDR2 from the germline V gene are SQVTM and ANQGSEA. Full variable domain (rest looked up from reference TRBV29-1 and TRBJ2-5): SAVISQKPSRDICQRGTSLTIQCQVDSQVTMMFWYRQQPGQSLTLIATANQGSEATYESGFVIDKFPISRPNLTFSTLTVSNMSPEDSSIYLCSVGFGGGETQYFGPGTRLLVL.

CDR3 sequence reads: CAISAGGRDYGYTF. CDR3 DNA: TGTGCCATCAGCGCCGGCGGGAGGGACTATGGCTACACCTTC. This chain connects TRBV10-3 to TRBJ1-2; D gene ambiguous. Germline CDR1 ENHRY, CDR2 SYGVKD. V was shortened by 6 bases and J by 3 bases, with 14 bases between the two germline ends. There are 14 residues in the CDR3.

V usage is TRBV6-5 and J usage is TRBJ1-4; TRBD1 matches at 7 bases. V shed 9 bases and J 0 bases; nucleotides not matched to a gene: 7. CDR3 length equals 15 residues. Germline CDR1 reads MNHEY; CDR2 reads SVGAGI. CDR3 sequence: CASTDRSATNEKLFF. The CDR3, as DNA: TGTGCCAGTACGGACAGGAGTGCAACTAATGAAAAACTGTTTTTT.

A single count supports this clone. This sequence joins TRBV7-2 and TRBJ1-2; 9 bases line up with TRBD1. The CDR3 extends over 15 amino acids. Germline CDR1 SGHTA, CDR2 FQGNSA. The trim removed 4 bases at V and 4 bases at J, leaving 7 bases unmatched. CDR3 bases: TGTGCCAGCAGCTCCGAGACAGGGGGAGGCTATGGCTACACCTTC. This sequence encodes CASSSETGGGYGYTF.

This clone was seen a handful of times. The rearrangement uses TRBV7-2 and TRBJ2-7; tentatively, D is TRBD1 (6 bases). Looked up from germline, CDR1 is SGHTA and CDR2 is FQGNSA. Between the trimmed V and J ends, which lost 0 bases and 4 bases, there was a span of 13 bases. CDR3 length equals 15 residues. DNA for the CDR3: TGTGCCAGCAGCTTAGCGCTCTACAGGGAATACGAGCAGTACTTC. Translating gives CASSLALYREYEQYF.

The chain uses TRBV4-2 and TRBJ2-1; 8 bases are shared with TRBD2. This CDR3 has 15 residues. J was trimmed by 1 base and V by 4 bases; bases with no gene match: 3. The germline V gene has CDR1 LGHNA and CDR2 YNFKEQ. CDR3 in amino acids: CASSRAGGSYNEQFF. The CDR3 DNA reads TGTGCCAGCAGCCGGGCGGGGGGTTCCTACAATGAGCAGTTCTTC.

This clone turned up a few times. CDR3 sequence reads: CATSTNRNPNTEAFF. Written as DNA, the CDR3 is TGTGCCACCAGCACCAACAGGAACCCGAACACTGAAGCTTTCTTT. The V gene is TRBV15, the J gene TRBJ1-1, with D tentatively TRBD1 (5 bases). CDR1 and CDR2 (germline): LNHNV, YYDKDF (reference sequence). Trimming left V 4 bases short and J 1 base short, with 13 bases between. CDR3 length equals 15 residues.

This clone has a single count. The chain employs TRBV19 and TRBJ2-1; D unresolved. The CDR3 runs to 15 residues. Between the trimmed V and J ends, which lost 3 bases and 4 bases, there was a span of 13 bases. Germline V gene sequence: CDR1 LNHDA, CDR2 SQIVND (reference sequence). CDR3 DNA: TGTGCCAGTAGTATGTCCAGCGCACCATACAATGAGCAGTTCTTC. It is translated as CASSMSSAPYNEQFF.

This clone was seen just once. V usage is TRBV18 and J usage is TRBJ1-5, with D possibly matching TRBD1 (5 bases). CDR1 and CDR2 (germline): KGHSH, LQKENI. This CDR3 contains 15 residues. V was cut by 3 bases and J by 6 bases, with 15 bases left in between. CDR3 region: CASSPGGGDGQPQHF. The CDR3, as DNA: TGTGCCAGCTCACCCGGGGGAGGGGACGGTCAGCCCCAGCATTTT. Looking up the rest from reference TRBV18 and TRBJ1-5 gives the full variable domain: NAGVMQNPRHLVRRRGQEARLRCSPMKGHSHVYWYRQLPEEGLKFMVYLQKENIIDESGMPKERFSAEFPKEGPSILRIQQVVRGDSAAYFCASSPGGGDGQPQHFGDGTRLSIL.